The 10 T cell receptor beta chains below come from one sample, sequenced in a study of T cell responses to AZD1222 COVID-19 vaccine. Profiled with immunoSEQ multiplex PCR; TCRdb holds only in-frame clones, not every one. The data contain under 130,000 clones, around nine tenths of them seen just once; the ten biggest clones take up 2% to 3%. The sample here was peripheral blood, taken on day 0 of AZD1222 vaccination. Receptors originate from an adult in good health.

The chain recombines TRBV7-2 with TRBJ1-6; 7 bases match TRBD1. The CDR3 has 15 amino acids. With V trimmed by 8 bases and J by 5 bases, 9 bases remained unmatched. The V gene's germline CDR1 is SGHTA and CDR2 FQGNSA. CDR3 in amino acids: CASRRGGSDNSPLHF. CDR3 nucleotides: TGTGCCAGCCGCAGGGGGGGGTCCGATAATTCACCCCTCCACTTT.

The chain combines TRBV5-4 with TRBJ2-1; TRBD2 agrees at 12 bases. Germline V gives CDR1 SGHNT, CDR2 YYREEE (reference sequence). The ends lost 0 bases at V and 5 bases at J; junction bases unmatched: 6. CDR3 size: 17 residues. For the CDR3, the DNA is TGTGCCAGCAGCTTGGCCGGGACTAGCGGGTTCGACAATGAGCAGTTCTTC. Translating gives CASSLAGTSGFDNEQFF.

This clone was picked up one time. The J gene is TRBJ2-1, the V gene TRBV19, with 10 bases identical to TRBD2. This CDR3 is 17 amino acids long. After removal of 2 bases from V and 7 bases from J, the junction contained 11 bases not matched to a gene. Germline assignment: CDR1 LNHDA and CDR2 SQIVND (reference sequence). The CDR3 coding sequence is TGTGCCAGTAGTATAACGGGGGCTAGCGGGAGTTGGAATGAGCAGTTCTTC. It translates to CASSITGASGSWNEQFF.

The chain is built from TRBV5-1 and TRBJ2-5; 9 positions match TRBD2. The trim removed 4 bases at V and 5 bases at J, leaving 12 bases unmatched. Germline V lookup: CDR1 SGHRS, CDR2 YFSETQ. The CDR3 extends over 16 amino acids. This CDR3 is CASSPEPSGATETQYF. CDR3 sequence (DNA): TGCGCCAGCAGCCCGGAGCCTAGCGGGGCAACGGAGACCCAGTACTTC.

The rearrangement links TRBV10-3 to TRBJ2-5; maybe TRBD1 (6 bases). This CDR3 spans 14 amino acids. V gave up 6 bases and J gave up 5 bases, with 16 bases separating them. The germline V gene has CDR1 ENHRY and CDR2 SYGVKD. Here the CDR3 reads CAISTNRDGETQYF. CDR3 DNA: TGTGCCATCAGCACCAACAGGGATGGGGAGACCCAGTACTTC.

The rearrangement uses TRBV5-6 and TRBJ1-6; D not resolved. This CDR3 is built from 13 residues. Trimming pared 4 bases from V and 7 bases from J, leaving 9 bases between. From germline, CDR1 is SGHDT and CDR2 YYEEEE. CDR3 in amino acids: CASSPGQNSPLHF. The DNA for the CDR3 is TGTGCCAGCAGCCCGGGTCAGAATTCACCCCTCCACTTT.

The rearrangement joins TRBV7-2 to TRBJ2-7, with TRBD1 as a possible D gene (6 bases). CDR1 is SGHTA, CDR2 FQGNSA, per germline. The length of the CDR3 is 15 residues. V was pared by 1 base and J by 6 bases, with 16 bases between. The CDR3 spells CASSLVQGLYREQYF. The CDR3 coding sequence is TGTGCCAGCAGCTTAGTACAGGGTTTGTATCGCGAGCAGTACTTC. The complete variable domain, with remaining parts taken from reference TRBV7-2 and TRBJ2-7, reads GAGVSQSPSNKVTEKGKDVELRCDPISGHTALYWYRQSLGQGLEFLIYFQGNSAPDKSGLPSDRFSAERTGGSVSTLTIQRTQQEDSAVYLCASSLVQGLYREQYFGPGTRLTVT.

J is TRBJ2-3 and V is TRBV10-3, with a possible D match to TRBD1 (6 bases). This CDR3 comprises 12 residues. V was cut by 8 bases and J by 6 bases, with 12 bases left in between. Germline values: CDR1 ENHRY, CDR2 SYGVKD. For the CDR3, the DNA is TGTGCCATCGGCCTAAGGGGGGATACGCAGTATTTT. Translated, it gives CAIGLRGDTQYF.

CDR3 in DNA: TGTGCCAGTAGTACGCGCCTACTAGCCGCCACCGCCGGAGGATCCTACAATGAGCAGTTCTTC. Its protein is CASSTRLLAATAGGSYNEQFF. V usage is TRBV19 and J usage is TRBJ2-1, with D possibly TRBD2 on 6 matching bases. Germline-derived CDR1 and CDR2 are LNHDA and SQIVND (reference sequence). This CDR3 comprises 21 residues. Trimming cost V 4 bases and J 1 base, with 29 bases left between them.

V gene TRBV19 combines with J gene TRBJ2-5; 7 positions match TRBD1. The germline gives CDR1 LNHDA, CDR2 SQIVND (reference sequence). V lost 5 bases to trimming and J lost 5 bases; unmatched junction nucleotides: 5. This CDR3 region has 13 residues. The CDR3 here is CASSVTGSETQYF. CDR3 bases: TGTGCCAGTAGTGTGACAGGGTCGGAGACCCAGTACTTC.